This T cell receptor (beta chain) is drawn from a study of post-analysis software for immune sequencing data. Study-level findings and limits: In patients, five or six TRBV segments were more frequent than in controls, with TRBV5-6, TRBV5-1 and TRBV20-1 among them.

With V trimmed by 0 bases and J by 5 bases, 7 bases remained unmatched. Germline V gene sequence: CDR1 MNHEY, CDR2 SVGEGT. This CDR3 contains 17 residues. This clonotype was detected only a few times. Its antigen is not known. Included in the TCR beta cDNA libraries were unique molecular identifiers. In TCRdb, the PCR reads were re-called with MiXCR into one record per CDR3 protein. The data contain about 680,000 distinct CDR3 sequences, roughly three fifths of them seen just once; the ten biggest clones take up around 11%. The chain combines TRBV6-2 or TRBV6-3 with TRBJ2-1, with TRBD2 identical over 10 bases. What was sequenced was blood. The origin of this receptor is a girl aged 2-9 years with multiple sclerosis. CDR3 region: CASSYSDGLAEDNEQFF. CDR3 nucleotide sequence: TGTGCCAGCAGTTACTCCGATGGACTAGCGGAAGACAATGAGCAGTTCTTC.